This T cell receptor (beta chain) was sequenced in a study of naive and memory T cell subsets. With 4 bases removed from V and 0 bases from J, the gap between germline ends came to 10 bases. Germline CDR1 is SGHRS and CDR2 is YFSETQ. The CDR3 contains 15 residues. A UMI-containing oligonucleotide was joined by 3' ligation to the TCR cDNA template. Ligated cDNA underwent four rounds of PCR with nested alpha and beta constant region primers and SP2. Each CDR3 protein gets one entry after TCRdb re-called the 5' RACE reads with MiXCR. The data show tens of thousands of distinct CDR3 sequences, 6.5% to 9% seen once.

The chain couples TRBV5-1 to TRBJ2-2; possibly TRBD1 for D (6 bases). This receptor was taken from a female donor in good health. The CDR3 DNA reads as TGCGCCAGCAGCCGTGACAGGACGAACACCGGGGAGCTGTTTTTT. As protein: CASSRDRTNTGELFF.